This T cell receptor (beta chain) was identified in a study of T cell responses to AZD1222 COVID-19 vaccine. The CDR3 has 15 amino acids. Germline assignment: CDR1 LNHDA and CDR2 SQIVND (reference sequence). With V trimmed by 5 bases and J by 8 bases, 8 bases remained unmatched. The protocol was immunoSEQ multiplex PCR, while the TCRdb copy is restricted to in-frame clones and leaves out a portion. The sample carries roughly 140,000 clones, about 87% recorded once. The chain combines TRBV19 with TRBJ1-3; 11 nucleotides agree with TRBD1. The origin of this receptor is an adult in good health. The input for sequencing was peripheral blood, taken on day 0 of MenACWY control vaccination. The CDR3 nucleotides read TGTGCCAGTAGTTCGGGACAGGGGGGTGCAGACACCATATATTTT. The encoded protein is CASSSGQGGADTIYF.